Listed below are T cell receptor beta chains from one sample, sequenced in a study of blood T cell repertoires in COVID-19. The assay was immunoSEQ multiplex PCR, and TCRdb's table has in-frame clones only and misses some. The sample lists hundreds of thousands of clones; around nine tenths were seen once. The sequencing sample was made of peripheral blood. The receptor set was obtained from a human donor in a cohort sampled during active COVID-19. Both conserved end residues are part of each CDR3. Some rows mark clone size as missing; the rest say once, few, many or name a class of expanded clone.

clone_size: .
cdr3_length: 16
v_call: TRBV24-1
cdr3_aa: CATSDTRGGSADTQYF

clone_size: once
cdr3_length: 15
v_call: TRBV2
cdr3_aa: CASSRDWVDNSPLHF

clone_size: .
cdr3_length: 15
v_call: TRBV19
cdr3_aa: CASSIAARLNTEAFF

clone_size: few
cdr3_length: 12
v_call: TRBV7-8
cdr3_aa: CASSPDLYEQYF

clone_size: .
cdr3_length: 15
v_call: TRBV7-3
cdr3_aa: CASSPLAGAYNEQFF

clone_size: .
cdr3_length: 16
v_call: TRBV2
cdr3_aa: CASRSPRGRSYNEQFF

clone_size: .
cdr3_length: 16
v_call: TRBV2
cdr3_aa: CASSVEGGRTNYGYTF

clone_size: .
cdr3_length: 16
v_call: TRBV28
cdr3_aa: CASAGGQGVDWETQYF

clone_size: .
cdr3_length: 13
v_call: TRBV29-1
cdr3_aa: CSVESGNTDTQYF

clone_size: .
cdr3_length: 16
v_call: TRBV19
cdr3_aa: CASARWEGNSNQPQHF

clone_size: .
cdr3_length: 16
v_call: TRBV5-1
cdr3_aa: CASSRNLAGTPYEQYF

clone_size: few
cdr3_length: 13
v_call: TRBV19
cdr3_aa: CASSIYRGQPQHF

clone_size: once
cdr3_length: 14
v_call: TRBV5-4
cdr3_aa: CASSLAAGRETQYF

clone_size: once
cdr3_length: 16
v_call: TRBV28
cdr3_aa: CASSFRGRQAGNTIYF

clone_size: .
cdr3_length: 16
v_call: TRBV6-6
cdr3_aa: CASRPPEASGYNEQFF

clone_size: many
cdr3_length: 13
v_call: TRBV6-5
cdr3_aa: CASTISGGETQYF

clone_size: .
cdr3_length: 12
v_call: TRBV7-9
cdr3_aa: CASSLARGEQFF

clone_size: once
cdr3_length: 14
v_call: TRBV5-6
cdr3_aa: CASSLETGYTEAFF

clone_size: .
cdr3_length: 16
v_call: TRBV4-2
cdr3_aa: CASSQSPGSATGTQYF

clone_size: .
cdr3_length: 18
v_call: TRBV5-1
cdr3_aa: CASSSALSADSSGNTIYF

clone_size: .
cdr3_length: 13
v_call: TRBV6-5
cdr3_aa: CASNQGGNQPQHF

clone_size: .
cdr3_length: 16
v_call: TRBV3-1/TRBV3-2
cdr3_aa: CASSQDKRQSPCGYTF